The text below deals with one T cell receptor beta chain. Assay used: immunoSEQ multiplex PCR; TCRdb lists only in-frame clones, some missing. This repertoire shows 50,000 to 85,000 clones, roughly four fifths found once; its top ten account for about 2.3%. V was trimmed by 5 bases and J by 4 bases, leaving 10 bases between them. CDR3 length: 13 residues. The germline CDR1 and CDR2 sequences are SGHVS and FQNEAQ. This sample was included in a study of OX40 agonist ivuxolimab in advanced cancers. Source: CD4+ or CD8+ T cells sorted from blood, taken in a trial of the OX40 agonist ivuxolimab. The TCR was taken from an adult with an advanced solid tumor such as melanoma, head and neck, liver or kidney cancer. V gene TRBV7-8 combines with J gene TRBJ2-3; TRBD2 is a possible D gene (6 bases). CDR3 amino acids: CASSPRLADTQYF. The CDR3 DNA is TGTGCCAGCAGCCCTCGACTAGCAGATACGCAGTATTTT.